One sample yielded the 14 T cell receptor beta chains listed below, sequenced in a study of blood T cell repertoires in COVID-19. Repertoires were generated with immunoSEQ multiplex PCR, while TCRdb's copy carries only in-frame clones and drops some. The table lists a few hundred thousand clones, roughly 88% of them singletons. Sample: peripheral blood. The receptors were gathered from a human donor in a cohort sampled during active COVID-19.

V and J are TRBV30 and TRBJ1-5; D perhaps matches TRBD1 (6 bases). Germline V CDR1 and CDR2: GTSNPN, SVGIG (reference sequence). V shed 2 bases and J shed 3 bases, with 14 bases lying between them. This CDR3 is 15 amino acids long. CDR3 DNA sequence: TGTGCCTGGAGTACCCAGGGGAGCCCCAATCAGCCCCAGCATTTT. It yields the protein CAWSTQGSPNQPQHF.

The V and J genes are TRBV6-1 and TRBJ1-2; D possibly corresponds to TRBD1 (5 bases). Germline CDR1 MNHNS, CDR2 SASEGT. This CDR3 has 14 amino acids. Trimming cost V 2 bases and J 2 bases, with 9 bases left between them. CDR3 in amino acids: CASSEPGLNYGYTF. The DNA of the CDR3 is TGTGCCAGCAGTGAACCGGGACTGAACTATGGCTACACCTTC.

This rearrangement joins TRBV28 to TRBJ2-7; the D gene is possibly TRBD2 (6 bases). Trimming left V 2 bases short and J 2 bases short, with 10 bases between. CDR1 and CDR2 from the germline V gene are MDHEN and SYDVKM. The CDR3 has 14 amino acids. CDR3: CASSLPGEAYEQYF. Here the CDR3 DNA reads TGTGCCAGCAGTTTACCTGGGGAGGCCTACGAGCAGTACTTC.

This chain uses TRBV6-5 with TRBJ2-1, with a possible D match to TRBD2 (6 bases). This CDR3 region has 15 residues. The V end lost 3 bases, the J end lost 3 bases, and 12 bases lay between the germline ends. Germline assignment: CDR1 MNHEY and CDR2 SVGAGI. This CDR3 reads CASSYSLGGYNEQFF. DNA of the CDR3: TGTGCCAGCAGTTATTCTTTGGGGGGCTACAATGAGCAGTTCTTC.

The rearrangement links TRBV18 to TRBJ2-5; D is undetermined. The V gene's germline CDR1 is KGHSH and CDR2 LQKENI. The V end lost 2 bases, the J end lost 5 bases, and 24 bases lay between the germline ends. This CDR3 contains 18 residues. CDR3 loop: CASSPAHQVFVFSETQYF. CDR3 nucleotide sequence: TGTGCCAGCTCACCAGCTCACCAGGTTTTTGTATTCTCGGAGACCCAGTACTTC. The full variable domain, its missing parts supplied by reference TRBV18 and TRBJ2-5, is NAGVMQNPRHLVRRRGQEARLRCSPMKGHSHVYWYRQLPEEGLKFMVYLQKENIIDESGMPKERFSAEFPKEGPSILRIQQVVRGDSAAYFCASSPAHQVFVFSETQYFGPGTRLLVL.

The chain recombines TRBV7-9 with TRBJ1-5; 10 bases align to TRBD1. The trim removed 2 bases at V and 0 bases at J, leaving 10 bases unmatched. The CDR3 has 19 amino acids. In germline, CDR1 is SEHNR, CDR2 FQNEAQ (reference sequence). DNA for the CDR3: TGTGCCAGCAGCTTATGGGCGACAGGGGGCCCCAATAGCAATCAGCCCCAGCATTTT. Translating gives CASSLWATGGPNSNQPQHF.

The rearrangement joins TRBV6-1 to TRBJ2-1; 8 bases map to TRBD1. The CDR3 contains 16 residues. The V and J ends lost 0 bases and 4 bases, in that order; junction bases with no gene match: 5. Germline V gene lookup returns CDR1 MNHNS and CDR2 SASEGT. The CDR3 DNA follows: TGTGCCAGCAGTGAAGCCCCGGACAGGGTGTACAATGAGCAGTTCTTC. Translation: CASSEAPDRVYNEQFF.

V is TRBV2 and J is TRBJ1-1; D call uncertain. V lost 3 bases, J lost 5 bases, and 25 bases lay in between. This CDR3 contains 18 residues. Germline V gene lookup returns CDR1 SNHLY and CDR2 FYNNEI. CDR3 sequence reads: CASSDGLGWGTIRTEAFF. For the CDR3, the DNA is TGTGCCAGCAGTGACGGACTAGGTTGGGGTACTATCCGGACTGAAGCTTTCTTT.

CDR3 bases: TGTGCCAGTAGTATAGATCACCGAAGCCGGTCTGGCTACACCTTC. It yields the protein CASSIDHRSRSGYTF. V and J are TRBV19 and TRBJ1-2; no clear D gene. The CDR3 covers 15 residues. V gave up 0 bases and J gave up 7 bases, with 15 bases separating them. Germline V lookup: CDR1 LNHDA, CDR2 SQIVND (reference sequence).

The J gene is TRBJ2-1, the V gene TRBV11-2; 8 bases match TRBD1. The J segment lost 7 bases and the V segment lost 4 bases, leaving 9 bases of the junction unmatched. This CDR3 region has 15 residues. Germline loops: CDR1 SGHAT, CDR2 FQNNGV. This CDR3 is CASSSQSGGRNEQFF. The CDR3 DNA reads TGTGCCAGCAGCTCCCAATCAGGGGGCCGGAATGAGCAGTTCTTC.

The chain recombines TRBV18 with TRBJ2-5; a weak D match, TRBD2 (6 bases). Trimming left V 0 bases short and J 7 bases short, with 9 bases between. Germline CDR1 reads KGHSH; CDR2 reads LQKENI. This CDR3 contains 13 residues. CDR3 sequence: CASSPPTSRTQYF. DNA for the CDR3: TGTGCCAGCTCACCACCGACTAGTCGGACCCAGTACTTC.

The chain employs TRBV28 and TRBJ1-5; TRBD1 agrees at 7 bases. V lost 5 bases, J lost 5 bases, and 9 bases stayed unmatched. The germline V gene encodes CDR1 MDHEN and CDR2 SYDVKM. The CDR3 is 15 amino acids. The chain's CDR3 is CASSPMTGPDQPQHF. The CDR3 region has the DNA TGTGCCAGCAGTCCAATGACAGGGCCAGATCAGCCCCAGCATTTT.

The V and J genes are TRBV6-2 or TRBV6-3 and TRBJ2-2, with D perhaps matching TRBD1 (6 bases). Trimming stripped 5 bases from V and 1 base from J, with 11 bases between. Germline assignment: CDR1 MNHEY and CDR2 SVGEGT. The CDR3 covers 15 residues. CDR3 DNA sequence: TGTGCCAGCAGTATAGGACAGATGAACACCGGGGAGCTGTTTTTT. The encoded protein is CASSIGQMNTGELFF.

The rearrangement joins TRBV11-2 to TRBJ2-1; TRBD2 matches 9 bases. Per germline, CDR1 SGHAT and CDR2 FQNNGV. The CDR3 totals 15 residues. V was pared by 2 bases and J by 2 bases, with 1 base of the junction left unmatched. Here the CDR3 reads CASSLWTSAYNEQFF. DNA of the CDR3: TGTGCCAGCAGCTTATGGACTAGCGCCTACAATGAGCAGTTCTTC.